This is a list of T cell receptor beta chains from one sample in a study of blood T cell repertoires in COVID-19. The table came from immunoSEQ multiplex PCR; TCRdb's copy has only in-frame clones and leaves some out. The sample contains roughly 100,000 clones, approximately 78% of which appear only once. Material for sequencing was peripheral blood. The receptors derive from a woman of 80 years or more with acute or convalescent COVID-19. CDR3s include the opening cysteine and the closing phenylalanine or tryptophan. The D gene is left open where the match is weak. A row's size may be missing; if present it is once, few, many or a size class.

v_gene	abundance	d_gene	j_gene	CDR3aa	CDR3nt
TRBV18	NA	TRBD1	TRBJ1-5	CASSPTWTGQNNQPQHF	TGTGCCAGCTCACCAACCTGGACAGGGCAGAACAATCAGCCCCAGCATTTT
TRBV6-5	NA	TRBD2	TRBJ2-3	CASTPGGGTDTQYF	TGTGCCAGCACCCCTGGGGGGGGGACAGATACGCAGTATTTT
TRBV6-1	NA	TRBD1	TRBJ1-2	CASSEPGTVPGYTF	TGTGCCAGCAGTGAACCGGGGACAGTCCCTGGCTACACCTTC
TRBV9	NA	NA	TRBJ1-1	CASSVGGTRPTEAFF	TGTGCCAGCAGCGTAGGAGGGACAAGGCCGACTGAAGCTTTCTTT
TRBV11-2	NA	NA	TRBJ1-4	CASSSIKSHEKLFF	TGTGCCAGCAGCTCCATAAAGAGCCATGAAAAACTGTTTTTT
TRBV9	NA	TRBD2	TRBJ2-5	CASSVGLAGDSETQYF	TGTGCCAGCAGCGTAGGACTAGCGGGAGATAGTGAGACCCAGTACTTC
TRBV28	NA	NA	TRBJ1-4	CASSSGTGGTEKLFF	TGTGCCAGCAGTTCAGGCACGGGAGGGACGGAAAAACTGTTTTTT
TRBV24-1	few	NA	TRBJ2-5	CATSDPQGTETQYF	TGTGCCACCAGTGATCCCCAGGGGACCGAGACCCAGTACTTC
TRBV7-8	NA	TRBD1	TRBJ1-2	CASSFSTGAPYGYTF	TGTGCCAGCAGCTTTTCCACAGGGGCCCCCTATGGCTACACCTTC
TRBV4-1	once	NA	TRBJ2-1	CASSQDTVLLKQFF	TGCGCCAGCAGCCAAGATACGGTACTTCTCAAGCAGTTCTTC
TRBV7-2	NA	TRBD1	TRBJ1-2	CASSRDRDYGYTF	TGTGCCAGCAGTCGAGACAGGGACTATGGCTACACCTTC
TRBV2	few	TRBD1	TRBJ1-1	CASKDRGMYTEAFF	TGTGCCAGCAAGGACAGGGGTATGTACACTGAAGCTTTCTTT
TRBV2	NA	TRBD2	TRBJ2-3	CASNQLAGGSDTQYF	TGTGCCAGCAACCAACTAGCGGGAGGTTCAGATACGCAGTATTTT